One T cell receptor beta chain is described in this entry. Repertoires were generated with immunoSEQ multiplex PCR, while TCRdb's copy carries only in-frame clones and drops some. The table lists some 200,000 clones, 70% of them singletons. This sample is drawn from a study of cytotoxic CD8 clonotypes in ibrutinib-treated CLL. Germline CDR1 LNHDA, CDR2 SQIVND (reference sequence). The ends lost 5 bases at V and 6 bases at J; junction bases unmatched: 7. This CDR3 has 14 residues. The material was PBMCs, obtained after 12 months of ibrutinib treatment. This chain joins TRBV19 and TRBJ1-2; 9 positions agree with TRBD1. The TCR comes from a human donor with chronic lymphocytic leukemia. The DNA of the CDR3 is TGTGCCAGTAGTGCCGGGGACAGGGCACATGGCTACACCTTC. This translates into CASSAGDRAHGYTF. Supplemented by reference TRBV19 and TRBJ1-2, the full variable domain reads DGGITQSPKYLFRKEGQNVTLSCEQNLNHDAMYWYRQDPGQGLRLIYYSQIVNDFQKGDIAEGYSVSREKKESFPLTVTSAQKNPTAFYLCASSAGDRAHGYTFGSGTRLTVV.